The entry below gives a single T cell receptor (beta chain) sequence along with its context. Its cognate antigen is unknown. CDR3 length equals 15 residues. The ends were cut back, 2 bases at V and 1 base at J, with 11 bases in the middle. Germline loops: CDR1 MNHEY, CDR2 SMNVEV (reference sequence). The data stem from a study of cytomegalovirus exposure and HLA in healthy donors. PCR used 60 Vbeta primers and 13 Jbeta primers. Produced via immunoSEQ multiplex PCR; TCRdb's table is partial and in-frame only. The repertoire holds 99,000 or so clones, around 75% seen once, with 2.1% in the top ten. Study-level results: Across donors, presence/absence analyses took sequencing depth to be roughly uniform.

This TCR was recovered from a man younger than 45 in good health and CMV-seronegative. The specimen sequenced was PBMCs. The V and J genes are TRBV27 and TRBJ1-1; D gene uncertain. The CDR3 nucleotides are TGTGCCAGCAGTTTAGTTTATTCGTCGAACACTGAAGCTTTCTTT. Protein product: CASSLVYSSNTEAFF.